This is a list of T cell receptor beta chains from one sample in a study of shared clonotypes between healthy human individuals. Profiling relied on immunoSEQ multiplex PCR, and the TCRdb table lists in-frame clones only, not all of them. The data contain 2 million to 3 million clones, roughly 93% of them singletons. The sample was naive CD4+ T cells from PBMCs. The receptors come from a man between 18 and 29 years old in good health. Some clones in this sample may be carry-over from other donors' samples. CDR3s include the opening cysteine and the closing phenylalanine or tryptophan. The order of the fields is J gene, clone size, D gene, V gene, CDR3 protein, CDR3 DNA. A D gene is named only where the DNA matches it firmly. Expanded clones are given a class, and other clones once, few, many or no size at all.

TRBJ2-5	.	.	TRBV7-2	CASSFGQQETQYF	TGTGCCAGCAGCTTCGGACAGCAAGAGACCCAGTACTTC
TRBJ1-5	.	.	TRBV6-1	CASSSLQGGNQPQHF	TGTGCCAGCAGTTCGTTACAGGGAGGCAATCAGCCCCAGCATTTT
TRBJ2-7	.	TRBD2	TRBV5-6	CASSLRGLASSSYEQYF	TGTGCCAGCAGCTTGCGGGGACTAGCGTCAAGCTCCTACGAGCAGTACTTC
TRBJ2-3	.	.	TRBV6-6	CASSYLTETDTQYF	TGTGCCAGCAGTTACTTAACAGAGACAGATACGCAGTATTTT
TRBJ2-7	.	.	TRBV29-1	CSGGDSHYEQYF	TGCAGCGGGGGGGACAGCCATTACGAGCAGTACTTC
TRBJ2-3	once	TRBD1	TRBV15	CATSRPPGDRDSDTQYF	TGTGCCACCAGCAGACCCCCTGGGGACAGGGATTCAGATACGCAGTATTTT
TRBJ2-7	.	TRBD1	TRBV7-9	CASSLGTGYGEQYF	TGTGCCAGCAGCCTAGGGACAGGGTACGGCGAGCAGTACTTC
TRBJ2-2	.	.	TRBV4-1	CASSQEFFDSRQDTGELFF	TGCGCCAGCAGCCAAGAGTTTTTTGATTCCCGACAGGACACCGGGGAGCTGTTTTTT
TRBJ2-3	.	.	TRBV5-1	CASSLAGAPTDTQYF	TGCGCCAGCAGCTTGGCAGGTGCCCCCACAGATACGCAGTATTTT
TRBJ1-2	.	.	TRBV5-1	CASSLDPGISGYTF	TGCGCCAGCAGCTTGGATCCAGGCATATCTGGCTACACCTTC
TRBJ1-4	.	.	TRBV5-1	CASSFTGGREKLFF	TGCGCCAGCAGCTTTACGGGAGGGCGGGAAAAACTGTTTTTT
TRBJ2-7	.	.	TRBV7-6	CASSLDGGYSEQYF	TGTGCCAGCAGCTTAGACGGCGGCTATAGCGAGCAGTACTTC
TRBJ2-5	.	.	TRBV9	CASSPAIDYIQETQYF	TGTGCCAGCAGCCCCGCAATCGACTATATCCAAGAGACCCAGTACTTC
TRBJ2-2	.	.	TRBV6-5	CASSSHTGELFF	TGTGCCAGCAGTTCCCACACCGGGGAGCTGTTTTTT
TRBJ2-1	.	TRBD2	TRBV5-4	CASSLPGGSSNEQFF	TGTGCCAGCAGCTTACCGGGAGGTTCATCAAATGAGCAGTTCTTC
TRBJ2-7	once	.	TRBV28	CASSLSAVSYEQYF	TGTGCCAGCAGTTTATCGGCGGTCTCCTACGAGCAGTACTTC
TRBJ2-7	.	TRBD1	TRBV27	CASSSHTGGGYEQYF	TGTGCCAGCAGTTCCCATACAGGGGGCGGGTACGAGCAGTACTTC
TRBJ2-5	.	TRBD1	TRBV19	CASSILGTGVQTQYF	TGTGCCAGTAGTATACTGGGAACAGGGGTTCAGACCCAGTACTTC
TRBJ1-2	.	.	TRBV7-9	CASSSSDSKNYGYTF	TGTGCCAGCAGCTCTTCCGACAGCAAGAACTATGGCTACACCTTC
TRBJ2-7	.	.	TRBV2	CASSDPGTPVHEQYF	TGTGCCAGCAGTGACCCCGGGACGCCGGTCCACGAGCAGTACTTC
TRBJ2-7	.	TRBD1	TRBV6-7	CASRPRDRGIISNSYEQYF	TGTGCCAGCAGACCCCGGGACAGGGGAATAATTTCAAACTCCTACGAGCAGTACTTC
TRBJ2-3	.	.	TRBV28	CASAPGSTDTQYF	TGTGCCAGCGCCCCAGGAAGCACAGATACGCAGTATTTT
TRBJ1-1	.	.	TRBV25-1	CASSERWDPAGEAFF	TGTGCCAGCAGTGAAAGGTGGGATCCCGCGGGGGAAGCTTTCTTT
TRBJ2-1	.	TRBD2	TRBV5-4	CASSLSWTSRDEQFF	TGTGCCAGCAGCTTGAGCTGGACTAGTAGGGATGAGCAGTTCTTC
TRBJ2-7	.	TRBD1	TRBV6-1	CASSTTGTGSYEQYF	TGTGCCAGCAGCACTACCGGGACAGGGAGCTACGAGCAGTACTTC
TRBJ2-5	.	TRBD2	TRBV9	CASSGLAGETQYF	TGTGCCAGCAGCGGACTAGCGGGAGAGACCCAGTACTTC
TRBJ2-3	.	TRBD2	TRBV29-1	CSVQGGSTDTQYF	TGCAGCGTTCAGGGAGGGAGCACAGATACGCAGTATTTT
TRBJ1-2	.	TRBD1	TRBV7-2	CASSPDRVRGYTF	TGTGCCAGCAGCCCAGACAGGGTACGTGGCTACACCTTC
TRBJ2-2	once	TRBD2	TRBV4-1	CASSQRLAANTGELFF	TGCGCCAGCAGCCAACGACTAGCGGCGAACACCGGGGAGCTGTTTTTT
TRBJ1-5	.	TRBD1	TRBV4-1	CASSPIQGPVSNQPQHF	TGCGCCAGCAGCCCGATACAGGGGCCCGTGAGCAATCAGCCCCAGCATTTT
TRBJ2-3	.	.	TRBV19	CASSAGGDTQYF	TGTGCCAGTAGTGCCGGGGGAGATACGCAGTATTTT
TRBJ1-4	.	.	TRBV25-1	CASSDPLGNEKLFF	TGTGCCAGCAGTGATCCGTTGGGAAATGAAAAACTGTTTTTT
TRBJ2-1	.	TRBD2	TRBV18	CASSLLAGLYNEQFF	TGTGCCAGCTCACTTCTAGCGGGGTTATACAATGAGCAGTTCTTC
TRBJ1-1	.	.	TRBV6-5	CASSYSTGGLEAFF	TGTGCCAGCAGTTACTCAACTGGGGGACTAGAAGCTTTCTTT
TRBJ2-7	.	TRBD2	TRBV7-2	CASSSRLAGGPPYEQYF	TGTGCCAGCAGCTCGCGACTAGCGGGGGGTCCCCCCTACGAGCAGTACTTC